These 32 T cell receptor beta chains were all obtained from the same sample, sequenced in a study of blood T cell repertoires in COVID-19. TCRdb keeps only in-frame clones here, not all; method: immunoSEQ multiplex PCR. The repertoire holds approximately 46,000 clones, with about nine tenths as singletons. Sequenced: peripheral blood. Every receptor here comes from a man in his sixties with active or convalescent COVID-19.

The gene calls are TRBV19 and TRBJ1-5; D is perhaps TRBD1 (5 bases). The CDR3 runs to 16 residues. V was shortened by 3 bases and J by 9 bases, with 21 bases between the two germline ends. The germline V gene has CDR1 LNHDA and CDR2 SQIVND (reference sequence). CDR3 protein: CASSILGQGPSRPQHF. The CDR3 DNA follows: TGTGCCAGTAGTATTTTGGGCCAGGGCCCTTCAAGGCCCCAGCATTTT. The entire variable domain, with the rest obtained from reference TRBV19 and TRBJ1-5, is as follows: DGGITQSPKYLFRKEGQNVTLSCEQNLNHDAMYWYRQDPGQGLRLIYYSQIVNDFQKGDIAEGYSVSREKKESFPLTVTSAQKNPTAFYLCASSILGQGPSRPQHFGDGTRLSIL.

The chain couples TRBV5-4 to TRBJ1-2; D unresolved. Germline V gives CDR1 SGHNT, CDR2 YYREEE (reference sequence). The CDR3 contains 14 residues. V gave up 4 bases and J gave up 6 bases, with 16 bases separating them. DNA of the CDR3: TGTGCCAGCAGCGAGTTGCCAAAAGTGGATGGCTACACCTTC. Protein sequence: CASSELPKVDGYTF.

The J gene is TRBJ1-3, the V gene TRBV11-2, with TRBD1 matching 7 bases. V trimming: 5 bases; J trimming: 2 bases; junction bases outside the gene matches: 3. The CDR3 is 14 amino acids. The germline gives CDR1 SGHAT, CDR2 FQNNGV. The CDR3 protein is CASSPRGPGNTIYF. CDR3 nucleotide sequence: TGTGCCAGCAGCCCGAGGGGGCCTGGAAACACCATATATTTT.

CDR3 nucleotide sequence: TGTGCCAGCAGCCCCCGAATACTTCCGATCGCCGCCCATCCTGAAGCTTTCTTT. This translates into CASSPRILPIAAHPEAFF. This rearrangement joins TRBV4-2 to TRBJ1-1, with D unresolved. Trimming cost V 4 bases and J 6 bases, with 27 bases left between them. CDR1 is LGHNA, CDR2 YNFKEQ, per germline. CDR3 length: 18 amino acids.

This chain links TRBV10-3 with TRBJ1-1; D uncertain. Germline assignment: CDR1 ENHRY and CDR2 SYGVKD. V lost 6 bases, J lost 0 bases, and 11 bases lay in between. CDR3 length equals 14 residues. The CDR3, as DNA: TGTGCCATCAGGGAGAGCGGAATGAACACTGAAGCTTTCTTT. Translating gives CAIRESGMNTEAFF.

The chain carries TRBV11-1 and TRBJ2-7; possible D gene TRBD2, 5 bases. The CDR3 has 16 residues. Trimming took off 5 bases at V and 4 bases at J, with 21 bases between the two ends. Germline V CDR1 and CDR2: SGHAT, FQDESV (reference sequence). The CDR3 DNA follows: TGTGCCAGCAGCCCTAGGACGGGAACTTATCTTTACGAGCAGTACTTC. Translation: CASSPRTGTYLYEQYF.

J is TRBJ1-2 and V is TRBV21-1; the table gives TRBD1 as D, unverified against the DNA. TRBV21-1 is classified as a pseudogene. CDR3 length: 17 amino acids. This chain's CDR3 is CASSKWQGPAAYYGYTF. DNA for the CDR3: TGTGCCAGCAGCAAATGGCAGGGGCCCGCCGCTTACTATGGCTACACCTTC.

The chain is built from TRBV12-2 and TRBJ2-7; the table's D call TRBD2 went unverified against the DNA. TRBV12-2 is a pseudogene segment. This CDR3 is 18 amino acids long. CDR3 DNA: TGTGCAAGTCGCCTCGATTTAGGGACTAGTCAAGACTCCTACGAGCAGTACTTC. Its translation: CASRLDLGTSQDSYEQYF.

The CDR3: CASSLQMNTEAFF. The DNA for the CDR3 is TGCGCCAGCAGCCTACAGATGAACACTGAAGCTTTCTTT. The chain uses TRBV4-1 and TRBJ1-1; D remains ambiguous. V was pared by 4 bases and J by 0 bases, with 6 bases between. Germline V CDR1 and CDR2: MGHRA, YSYEKL. CDR3 length: 13 residues.

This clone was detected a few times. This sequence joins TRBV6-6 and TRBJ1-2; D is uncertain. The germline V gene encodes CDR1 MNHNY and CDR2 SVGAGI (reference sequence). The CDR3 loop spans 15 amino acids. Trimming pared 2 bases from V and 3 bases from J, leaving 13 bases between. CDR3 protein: CASSYEGAPHYGYTF. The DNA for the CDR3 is TGTGCCAGCAGTTACGAGGGAGCCCCACACTATGGCTACACCTTC.

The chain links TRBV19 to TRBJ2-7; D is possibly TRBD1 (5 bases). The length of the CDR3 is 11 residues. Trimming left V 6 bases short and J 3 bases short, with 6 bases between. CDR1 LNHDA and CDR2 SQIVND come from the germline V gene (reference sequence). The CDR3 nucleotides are TGTGCCAGTAGGCAGGGCTACGAGCAGTACTTC. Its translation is CASRQGYEQYF.

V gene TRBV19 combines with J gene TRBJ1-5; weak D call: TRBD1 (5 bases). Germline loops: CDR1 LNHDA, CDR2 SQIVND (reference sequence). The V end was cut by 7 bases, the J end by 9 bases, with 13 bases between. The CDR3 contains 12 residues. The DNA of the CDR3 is TGTGCCAGTACTTTCCACGGGGGGCCCCAGCATTTT. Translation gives CASTFHGGPQHF.

CDR3: CASSQLWTANEKLFF. In DNA, the CDR3 is TGCGCCAGCAGCCAATTATGGACAGCTAATGAAAAACTGTTTTTT. This chain joins TRBV4-1 and TRBJ1-4; D may be TRBD1 (6 bases). The V end was cut by 2 bases, the J end by 3 bases, with 10 bases between. Germline V gene lookup returns CDR1 MGHRA and CDR2 YSYEKL. The CDR3 covers 15 residues.

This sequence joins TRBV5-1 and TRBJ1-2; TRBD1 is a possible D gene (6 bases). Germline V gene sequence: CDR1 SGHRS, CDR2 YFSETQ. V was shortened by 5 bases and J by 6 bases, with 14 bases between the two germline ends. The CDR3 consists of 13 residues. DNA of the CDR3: TGCGCCAGCAGTCCGATGGGGGCAGATGGCTACACCTTC. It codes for CASSPMGADGYTF.

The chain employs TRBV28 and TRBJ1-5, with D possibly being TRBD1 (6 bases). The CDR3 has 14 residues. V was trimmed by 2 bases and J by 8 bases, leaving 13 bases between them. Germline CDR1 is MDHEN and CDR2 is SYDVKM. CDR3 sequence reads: CASSLGGGLEPQHF. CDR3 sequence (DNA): TGTGCCAGCAGTTTAGGGGGGGGCCTGGAGCCCCAGCATTTT.

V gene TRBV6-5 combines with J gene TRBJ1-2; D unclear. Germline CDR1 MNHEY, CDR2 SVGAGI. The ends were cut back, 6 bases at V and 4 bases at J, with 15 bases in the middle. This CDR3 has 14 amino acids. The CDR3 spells CASRPGGSGYGYTF. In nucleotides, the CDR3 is TGTGCCAGCAGGCCCGGAGGGTCGGGCTATGGCTACACCTTC.

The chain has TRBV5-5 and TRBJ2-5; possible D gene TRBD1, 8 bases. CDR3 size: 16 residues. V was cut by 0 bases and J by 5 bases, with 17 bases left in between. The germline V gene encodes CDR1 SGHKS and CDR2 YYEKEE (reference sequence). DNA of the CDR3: TGTGCCAGCAGCTTGGGACCAGGACAGGGAGGGGAGACCCAGTACTTC. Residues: CASSLGPGQGGETQYF.

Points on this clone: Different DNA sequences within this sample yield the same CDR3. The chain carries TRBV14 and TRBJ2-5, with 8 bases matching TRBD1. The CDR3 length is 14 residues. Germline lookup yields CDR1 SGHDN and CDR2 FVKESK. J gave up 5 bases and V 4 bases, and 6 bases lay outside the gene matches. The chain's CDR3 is CASSPWTGSETQYF. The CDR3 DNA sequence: TGTGCCAGCAGCCCCTGGACAGGGTCGGAGACCCAGTACTTC.

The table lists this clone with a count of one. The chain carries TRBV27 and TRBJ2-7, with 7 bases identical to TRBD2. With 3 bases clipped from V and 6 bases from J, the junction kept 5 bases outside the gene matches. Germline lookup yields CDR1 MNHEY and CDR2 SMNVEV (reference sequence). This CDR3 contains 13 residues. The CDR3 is CASSFYPGGEQYF. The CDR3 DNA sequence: TGTGCCAGCAGTTTTTATCCGGGGGGCGAGCAGTACTTC.

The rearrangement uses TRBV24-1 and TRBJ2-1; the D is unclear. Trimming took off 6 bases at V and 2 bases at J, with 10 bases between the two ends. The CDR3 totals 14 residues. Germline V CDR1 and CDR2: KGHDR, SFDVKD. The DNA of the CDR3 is TGTGCCACCAGTACTCGGTTGGCCTACAATGAGCAGTTCTTC. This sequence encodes CATSTRLAYNEQFF.

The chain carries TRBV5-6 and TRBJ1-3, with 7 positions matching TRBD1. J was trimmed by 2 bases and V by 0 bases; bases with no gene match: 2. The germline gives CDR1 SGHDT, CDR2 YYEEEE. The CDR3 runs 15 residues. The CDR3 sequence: CASSLEGQPGNTIYF. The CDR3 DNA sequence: TGTGCCAGCAGCTTGGAGGGACAGCCTGGAAACACCATATATTTT.

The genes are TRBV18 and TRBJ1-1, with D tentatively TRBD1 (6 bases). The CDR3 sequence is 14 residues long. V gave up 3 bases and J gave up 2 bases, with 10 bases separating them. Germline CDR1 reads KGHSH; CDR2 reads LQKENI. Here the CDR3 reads CASSPGQTNTEAFF. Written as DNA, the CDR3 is TGTGCCAGCTCACCTGGACAGACTAACACTGAAGCTTTCTTT.

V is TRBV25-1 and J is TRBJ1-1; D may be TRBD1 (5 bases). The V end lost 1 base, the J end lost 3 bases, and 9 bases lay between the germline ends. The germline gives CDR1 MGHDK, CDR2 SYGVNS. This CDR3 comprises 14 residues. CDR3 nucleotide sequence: TGTGCCAGCAGTGAATCAGGGTGGGACACTGAAGCTTTCTTT. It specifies CASSESGWDTEAFF.

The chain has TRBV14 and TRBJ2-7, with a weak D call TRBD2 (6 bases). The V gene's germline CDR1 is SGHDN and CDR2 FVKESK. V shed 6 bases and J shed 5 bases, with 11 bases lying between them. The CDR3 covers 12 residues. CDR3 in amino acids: CASRGLKDEQYF. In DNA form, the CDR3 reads TGTGCCAGCAGGGGACTTAAAGACGAGCAGTACTTC.

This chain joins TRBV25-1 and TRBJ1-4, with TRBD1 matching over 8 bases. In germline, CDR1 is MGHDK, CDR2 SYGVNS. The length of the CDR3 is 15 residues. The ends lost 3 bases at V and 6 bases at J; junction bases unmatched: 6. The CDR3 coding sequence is TGTGCCAGCAGTGATCTCGACAGGGGCGATGAAAAACTGTTTTTT. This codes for CASSDLDRGDEKLFF.

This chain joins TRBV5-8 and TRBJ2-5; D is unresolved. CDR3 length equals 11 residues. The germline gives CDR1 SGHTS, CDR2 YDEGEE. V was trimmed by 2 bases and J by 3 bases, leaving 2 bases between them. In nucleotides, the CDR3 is TGTGCCAGCAGCTTCAAAGAGACCCAGTACTTC. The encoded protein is CASSFKETQYF.

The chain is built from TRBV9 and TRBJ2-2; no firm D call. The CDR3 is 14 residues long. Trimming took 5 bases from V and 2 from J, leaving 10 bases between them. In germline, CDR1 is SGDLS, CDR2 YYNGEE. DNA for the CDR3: TGTGCCAGCAGGGGCAGTTTCAACACCGGGGAGCTGTTTTTT. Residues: CASRGSFNTGELFF.

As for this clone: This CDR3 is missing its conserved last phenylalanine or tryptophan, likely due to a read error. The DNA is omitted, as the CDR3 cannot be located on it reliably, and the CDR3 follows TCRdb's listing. CDR3 in amino acids: CASSQELAGGPMYL. The chain carries TRBV4-1 and TRBJ2-7; the D segment call TRBD2 is taken from the table without a DNA check. From germline, CDR1 is MGHRA and CDR2 YSYEKL. The CDR3 extends over 14 residues, inclusive of both ends.

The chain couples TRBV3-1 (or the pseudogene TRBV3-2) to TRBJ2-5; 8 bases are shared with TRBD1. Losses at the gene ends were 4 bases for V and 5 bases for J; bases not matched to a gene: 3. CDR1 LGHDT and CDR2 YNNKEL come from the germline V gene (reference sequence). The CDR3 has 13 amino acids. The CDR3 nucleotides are TGTGCCAGCAGCCTGACAGGGGTCGAGACCCAGTACTTC. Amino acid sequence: CASSLTGVETQYF.

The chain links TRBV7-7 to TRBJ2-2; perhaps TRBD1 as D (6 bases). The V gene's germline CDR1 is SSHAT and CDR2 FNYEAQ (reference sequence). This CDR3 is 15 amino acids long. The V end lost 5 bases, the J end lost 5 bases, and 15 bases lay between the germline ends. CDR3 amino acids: CASSRTDSTTGELFF. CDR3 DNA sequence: TGTGCCAGCAGCCGAACGGACAGCACAACCGGGGAGCTGTTTTTT.

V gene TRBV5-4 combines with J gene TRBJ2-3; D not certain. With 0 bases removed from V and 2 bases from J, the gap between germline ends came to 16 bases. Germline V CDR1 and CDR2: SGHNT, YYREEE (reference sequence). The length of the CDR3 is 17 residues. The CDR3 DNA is TGTGCCAGCAGCTTGGTAATGGCCCCAGGCTACACAGATACGCAGTATTTT. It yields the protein CASSLVMAPGYTDTQYF.

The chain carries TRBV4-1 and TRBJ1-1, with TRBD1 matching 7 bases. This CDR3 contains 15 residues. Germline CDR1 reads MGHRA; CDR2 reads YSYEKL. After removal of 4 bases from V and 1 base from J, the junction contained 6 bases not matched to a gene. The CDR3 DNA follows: TGCGCCAGCAGCCGCCAAGGACAGGCGAACACTGAAGCTTTCTTT. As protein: CASSRQGQANTEAFF.